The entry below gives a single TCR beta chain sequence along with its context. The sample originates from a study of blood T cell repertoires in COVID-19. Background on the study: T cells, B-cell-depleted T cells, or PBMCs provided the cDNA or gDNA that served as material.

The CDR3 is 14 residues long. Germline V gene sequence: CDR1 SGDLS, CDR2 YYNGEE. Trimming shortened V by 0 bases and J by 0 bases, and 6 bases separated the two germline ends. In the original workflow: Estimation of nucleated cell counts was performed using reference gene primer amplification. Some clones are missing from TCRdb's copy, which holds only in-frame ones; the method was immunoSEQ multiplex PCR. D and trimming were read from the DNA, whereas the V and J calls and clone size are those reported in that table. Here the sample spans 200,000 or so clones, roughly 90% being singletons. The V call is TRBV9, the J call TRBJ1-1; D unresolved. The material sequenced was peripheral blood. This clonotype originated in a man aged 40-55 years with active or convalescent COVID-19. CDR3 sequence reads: CASSVAPVNTEAFF. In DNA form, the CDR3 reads TGTGCCAGCAGCGTAGCTCCGGTGAACACTGAAGCTTTCTTT.